This is a list of T cell receptor beta chains from one sample in a study of cytomegalovirus exposure and HLA in healthy donors. Assay: immunoSEQ multiplex PCR; the TCRdb copy retains only in-frame clones and omits some. The repertoire holds 200,000 to 250,000 clones, with around 78% as singletons. The sample was PBMCs. These receptor sequences come from a boy aged 5-17 years in good health and CMV-seronegative. Both conserved end residues are part of each CDR3. Each record gives: V gene, clone size, D gene, J gene, CDR3 DNA, CDR3 protein. D genes are given only for firm matches. Clone size, where shown, is once, few, many, or a class for clones that have expanded.

TRBV6-1	few	.	TRBJ1-2	TGTGCCAGCAGTGTGTACAGGGACTATGGCTACACCTTC	CASSVYRDYGYTF
TRBV29-1	few	.	TRBJ1-1	TGCAGCGTCAGGGACTATGAAGCTTTCTTT	CSVRDYEAFF
TRBV5-4	once	.	TRBJ2-7	TGTGCCAGCAGCTTGGGGCCCGGGACAGAGCAGTACTTC	CASSLGPGTEQYF
TRBV6-6	.	.	TRBJ2-2	TGTGCCAGCAGTTACATCAGGGGGGAGTCCACCGGGGAGCTGTTTTTT	CASSYIRGESTGELFF
TRBV6-1	.	TRBD2	TRBJ2-5	TGTGCCAGCAGGATACTAGCGGGGGGGGGTGAGACCCAGTACTTC	CASRILAGGGETQYF
TRBV18	few	TRBD2	TRBJ2-7	TGTGCCAGCTCACCACCCCTAGCGGGTGGCGAGCAGTACTTC	CASSPPLAGGEQYF
TRBV5-6	.	TRBD2	TRBJ2-7	TGTGCCAGCAGCCCAACGGGGGGGGTAGCGATTTACGAGCAGTACTTC	CASSPTGGVAIYEQYF
TRBV9	once	.	TRBJ1-4	TGTGCCAGCAGCGCCCACGAGTTGGGGCCTTATGAAAAACTGTTTTTT	CASSAHELGPYEKLFF
TRBV30	few	TRBD2	TRBJ2-1	TGTGCCTGGTCGAAAGGGACTAGGATTGTCAATGAGCAGTTCTTC	CAWSKGTRIVNEQFF
TRBV7-6	.	.	TRBJ1-2	TGTGCCAGCAGCCAGGTGGGAGGGGGGAATGGCTACACCTTC	CASSQVGGGNGYTF
TRBV2	.	TRBD2	TRBJ2-3	TGTGGCCTCACTAGCGGCACAGATACGCAGTATTTT	CGLTSGTDTQYF
TRBV15	.	.	TRBJ1-2	TGTGCCACCAGCAGAGAACACAGGGCTAACTATGGCTACACCTTC	CATSREHRANYGYTF
TRBV5-6	.	TRBD1	TRBJ1-2	TGTGCCAGCAGTACTTGGGATTCACAGGGGAGCTTCTTAGGCTACACCTTC	CASSTWDSQGSFLGYTF
TRBV6-5	.	TRBD1	TRBJ1-2	TGTGCCAGCAGGCAGGGACGGGACAGATACTATGGCTACACCTTC	CASRQGRDRYYGYTF
TRBV2	.	.	TRBJ2-7	TGTGCCACTTCAACTCAACCCTCCTACGAGCAGTACTTC	CATSTQPSYEQYF
TRBV19	.	.	TRBJ2-1	TGTGCCAGTAGTATTCGAGTGCGTGGCAATGAGCAGTTCTTC	CASSIRVRGNEQFF
TRBV30	.	.	TRBJ2-7	TGTGCCTGGAGTGTACCGGGACTGACCTACGAGCAGTACTTC	CAWSVPGLTYEQYF
TRBV12-5	.	.	TRBJ1-1	TGTGCTAGTGGCCAGGTCGGGGTGAACACTGAAGCTTTCTTT	CASGQVGVNTEAFF
TRBV2	few	.	TRBJ1-1	TGTGCCAGCAGCCGCTCATCGGCAGGGAACACTGAAGCTTTCTTT	CASSRSSAGNTEAFF
TRBV10-3	.	TRBD2	TRBJ2-7	TGTGCCATCAGTGCGGGATTAAGCGGGACGCGCTACGAGCAGTACTTC	CAISAGLSGTRYEQYF
TRBV4-2	few	TRBD2	TRBJ2-5	TGTGCCAGCAGCCAACTGGGGACTAGCGCCCAAGAGACCCAGTACTTC	CASSQLGTSAQETQYF
TRBV7-8	.	TRBD1	TRBJ1-1	TGTGCCAGCAGCTTGGGACAGGGGGCGACTGAAGCTTTCTTT	CASSLGQGATEAFF
TRBV7-9	once	TRBD1	TRBJ1-3	TGTGCCAGCAGCCACCCAATCCCAAACAGGGGCTCTGGAAACACCATATATTTT	CASSHPIPNRGSGNTIYF
TRBV2	.	TRBD1	TRBJ1-3	TGTGCCAGCAGTCCTGGACAGGGCCGCTTCTCTGGAAACACCATATATTTT	CASSPGQGRFSGNTIYF
TRBV30	.	TRBD1	TRBJ1-1	TGTGCCTGGAGTGTCAGGGGGCGAACTGAAGCTTTCTTT	CAWSVRGRTEAFF
TRBV6-5	.	TRBD1	TRBJ1-2	TGTGCCAGCAGTTACCATGGGACAGGGAACTATGGCTACACCTTC	CASSYHGTGNYGYTF
TRBV19	.	TRBD2	TRBJ2-1	TGTGCCAGTAGTTTCCCGACTAGCGGGCTTTACAATGAGCAGTTCTTC	CASSFPTSGLYNEQFF
TRBV5-4	.	TRBD2	TRBJ2-1	TGTGCCAGCAGCTCACTAGCGGGGGGGAAGGGTGAGCAGTTCTTC	CASSSLAGGKGEQFF
TRBV7-6	.	TRBD2	TRBJ2-7	TGTGCCAGCAGCTTAAAACCTGGCCGCGGGACTAGTAGCTACGAGCAGTACTTC	CASSLKPGRGTSSYEQYF
TRBV5-1	.	.	TRBJ2-5	TGCGCCAGCAGCTTGGAGTCAGGGGACGAGACCCAGTACTTC	CASSLESGDETQYF
TRBV10-1	few	.	TRBJ1-1	TGCGCCAGCAGTGAGGGGGGGGAGGGGGCTGAAGCTTTCTTT	CASSEGGEGAEAFF
TRBV30	.	.	TRBJ2-1	TGTGCCTGGAGTGCGGTAACCTACAATGAGCAGTTCTTC	CAWSAVTYNEQFF
TRBV5-1	.	.	TRBJ1-3	TGCGCCAGCAGCCCCACAGGGACTGGAAACACCATATATTTT	CASSPTGTGNTIYF
TRBV15	.	.	TRBJ1-3	TGTGCCACCAGCCCCCATTTCGGAAACACCATATATTTT	CATSPHFGNTIYF
TRBV15	few	TRBD2	TRBJ2-3	TGTGCCACCAGCCGATGGGACTACGGGGGGGTAAGGGGAAGCACAGATACGCAGTATTTT	CATSRWDYGGVRGSTDTQYF
TRBV27	.	TRBD1	TRBJ2-2	TGTGCCAGCAGGGGGGGGGACAGGGGCACCGGGGAGCTGTTTTTT	CASRGGDRGTGELFF
TRBV6-1	.	TRBD1	TRBJ1-5	TGTGCCAGCAGTGGACAGGGCCAGTATCAGCCCCAGCATTTT	CASSGQGQYQPQHF
TRBV5-1	.	.	TRBJ2-5	TGCGCCAGCAGCACCGGGACTGAATTCCCGCAGTACTTC	CASSTGTEFPQYF
TRBV21-1	.	.	TRBJ1-3	TGTGCCAGTCCGGCTACAGGGTGCGGAAACACCATATATTTT	CASPATGCGNTIYF
TRBV7-9	.	TRBD2	TRBJ2-5	TGTGCCAGCAGCCTTAGCGGGAGAAGGGAGACCCAGTACTTC	CASSLSGRRETQYF
TRBV7-9	.	TRBD1	TRBJ2-7	TGTGCCAGCAGCGGCAGACAGGGGAGCGAGCAGTACTTC	CASSGRQGSEQYF
TRBV5-4	.	.	TRBJ2-5	TGTGCCAGCAGCCAAAGGGGGGGCCAAGAGACCCAGTACTTC	CASSQRGGQETQYF
TRBV4-2	.	TRBD1	TRBJ1-2	TGTGCCAGCAGCCAGGCTAAAGACAGGGCCTATGGCTACACCTTC	CASSQAKDRAYGYTF
TRBV2	.	TRBD1	TRBJ2-7	TGTGCCAGCAATGAACTCGGGACAGGGCCCTACGAGCAGTACTTC	CASNELGTGPYEQYF
TRBV10-3	.	TRBD1	TRBJ2-1	TGTGCCAGCGATATAGACAGGGGTGACAATGAGCAGTTCTTC	CASDIDRGDNEQFF
TRBV7-8	.	TRBD1	TRBJ2-7	TGTGCCAGCAGCTTCCGGGACAGGGTTTACCGCGAGCAGTACTTC	CASSFRDRVYREQYF
TRBV9	.	TRBD1	TRBJ1-3	TGTGCCAGCAGCGTAGCAACAGGGGCGTCTGGAAACACCATATATTTT	CASSVATGASGNTIYF
TRBV27	.	TRBD2	TRBJ2-7	TGTGCCAGCAGCGGGACTAGCGGGAGTGGGTGGCAATCGTACGAGCAGTACTTC	CASSGTSGSGWQSYEQYF
TRBV27	once	TRBD1	TRBJ2-7	TGTGCCAGCAGACGAGGACAGGCCCTTTACCCCTACGAGCAGTACTTC	CASRRGQALYPYEQYF
TRBV2	.	.	TRBJ1-5	TGTGCCAGCAGTGAATACGGGTTTGCTCAGCCCCAGCATTTT	CASSEYGFAQPQHF
TRBV4-1	.	.	TRBJ2-1	TGCGCCAGCAGCCAAGATCGGGAAGGTGGGAGGTTATTCTACAATGAGCAGTTCTTC	CASSQDREGGRLFYNEQFF
TRBV4-1	once	.	TRBJ1-4	TGCGCCAGCAGCCAAAACAGTCTACCTAATGAAAAACTGTTTTTT	CASSQNSLPNEKLFF
TRBV10-1	once	TRBD2	TRBJ2-1	TGCGCCAGCAGTGGTCAGCGGGACTCCTACAATGAGCAGTTCTTC	CASSGQRDSYNEQFF
TRBV4-1	.	TRBD2	TRBJ2-3	TGCGCCAGCAGCCGTAAACCCCAGCGGGAGGGCCCAGATACGCAGTATTTT	CASSRKPQREGPDTQYF
TRBV5-4	few	TRBD2	TRBJ2-7	TGTGCCAGCAGCGGCAGACTAGCGGGGGGGGACGAGCAGTACTTC	CASSGRLAGGDEQYF
TRBV9	.	.	TRBJ2-2	TGTGCCAGCAGCTTCGGATCAGGGACCGGGGAGCTGTTTTTT	CASSFGSGTGELFF
TRBV5-4	.	.	TRBJ2-7	TGTGCCAGCAGCTTGCGGAGGGAAAGAAGCTCCTACGAGCAGTACTTC	CASSLRRERSSYEQYF
TRBV18	.	.	TRBJ1-1	TGTGCCAGCTCACCACAGCAAAACACTGAAGCTTTCTTT	CASSPQQNTEAFF
TRBV19	.	.	TRBJ2-1	TGTGCCAGTAGTACCCCTTTAGGGGGCTACAATGAGCAGTTCTTC	CASSTPLGGYNEQFF